This TCR beta chain emerged from a study of shared clonotypes between healthy human individuals. Broader study findings: Non-shared clonotypes had lower generation probabilities than those shared by all four donors. In having few donors, the study represented limited genetic and exposure-history diversity. Researchers sampled blood only, noting tissue repertoires likely differ.

With regard to this clone: Its specificity is unknown.

V was pared by 4 bases and J by 0 bases, with 10 bases of the junction left unmatched. The CDR3 length is 17 residues. Only in-frame clones appear in the TCRdb table, and some are missing; sequencing was by immunoSEQ multiplex PCR. Of about 2 million clones listed, approximately 95% are singletons. Positive CCR7 selection of CD45RO-negative cells yielded the naive CD8 cells, and terminally differentiated effector memory CD45RA+ cells were excluded. Input material: naive CD8+ T cells sorted from blood. The source of this sequence is a man aged 18 to 29 in good health. The J gene is TRBJ2-3, the V gene TRBV23-1; TRBD1 matches at 7 bases. TRBV23-1 is an open reading frame whose function is uncertain. CDR3: CASSRKNRGQSTDTQYF. The CDR3 DNA sequence: TGCGCCAGCAGTCGAAAGAACAGGGGCCAGAGCACAGATACGCAGTATTTT.